One sample yielded the 18 T cell receptor beta chains listed below, sequenced in a study of tumor-infiltrating lymphocytes in primary liver carcinoma. Germline DNA was also extracted, and blood RNA derived from unsorted whole blood. TCR beta cDNA was reverse-transcribed from 500 to 550 ng of total RNA. The reaction used a constant-region primer and ProtoScript II reverse transcriptase. It was through three nested multiplex PCR rounds of slightly modified ARM-PCR that TCR beta libraries arose. The first two PCR rounds used TRBV1-TRBV30 forward primers with a C-beta reverse primer, 10 cycles each. TCRdb redid the calling of the multiplex PCR reads with MiXCR, one entry per CDR3 protein. The sample has about 180,000 distinct CDR3 sequences; over 45% are singletons. Sequenced sample: peripheral blood. The receptors stem from a man in his forties or fifties with primary liver carcinoma and hepatitis B virus infection.

The chain joins TRBV5-4 to TRBJ2-1, with D possibly being TRBD1 or TRBD2 (5 bases each). This CDR3 is built from 15 residues. Trimming shortened V by 9 bases and J by 9 bases, and 25 bases separated the two germline ends. Looked up from germline, CDR1 is SGHNT and CDR2 is YYREEE (reference sequence). The DNA for the CDR3 is TGTGCCAACAGACGCTACCGGGACGCCGGGCGTGAGCAGTTCTTC. Its translation is CANRRYRDAGREQFF.

The chain carries TRBV13 and TRBJ2-3, with D perhaps given as TRBD1 or TRBD2 (5 bases each). V lost 4 bases to trimming and J lost 3 bases, with 20 bases between them. Germline V lookup: CDR1 PRHDT, CDR2 FYEKMQ (reference sequence). The CDR3 consists of 17 residues. The CDR3 region has the DNA TGTGCCAGCAGCTATCTAATGGGACCCACCCATACAGATACGCAGTATTTT. As protein: CASSYLMGPTHTDTQYF.

As to this clonotype: A read error is possible here, since a much larger clone lies one base away. The V and J genes are TRBV4-2 and TRBJ1-5; no clear D. Germline-derived CDR1 and CDR2 are LGHNA and YNFKEQ. The germline V and J ends were trimmed by 4 bases and 0 bases, with 13 bases remaining between them. This CDR3 is 16 amino acids long. The CDR3 protein is CASSRDTGYSNQPQHF. CDR3 nucleotides: TGTGCCAGCAGCCGAGATACTGGGTATAGCAATCAGCCCCAGCATTTT.

The chain is built from TRBV30 and TRBJ1-2, with D perhaps matching TRBD1 (6 bases). V shed 2 bases and J shed 3 bases, with 10 bases lying between them. CDR3 length: 13 residues. Germline loops: CDR1 GTSNPN, CDR2 SVGIG (reference sequence). The CDR3 spells CAWSSQGDYGYTF. The CDR3 DNA reads TGTGCCTGGAGTTCACAGGGAGACTATGGCTACACCTTC.

The chain employs TRBV6-1 and TRBJ2-7; 9 bases fit TRBD1. The CDR3 covers 14 residues. The germline V gene has CDR1 MNHNS and CDR2 SASEGT. J lost 2 bases, V lost 8 bases, and 7 bases had no gene match. This CDR3 is CASGSDRGAYEQYF. The DNA of the CDR3 is TGTGCCAGCGGTTCAGACAGGGGGGCCTACGAGCAGTACTTC.

In the case of this clonotype: Mismatch with germline at one junction end may stem from a read error. CDR3 residues: CSVVPAVAPGDMQYF. The DNA for the CDR3 is TGTAGCGTCGTCCCCGCCGTCGCCCCGGGGGATATGCAGTATTTT. The J gene is TRBJ2-3, the V gene TRBV29-1; possible D gene TRBD2, 6 bases. This CDR3 comprises 15 residues. Looked up from germline, CDR1 is SQVTM and CDR2 is ANQGSEA.

The V call is TRBV5-6, the J call TRBJ1-4, with D tentatively TRBD1 (5 bases). Trimming shortened V by 4 bases and J by 5 bases, and 15 bases separated the two germline ends. The V gene's germline CDR1 is SGHDT and CDR2 YYEEEE. This CDR3 comprises 15 residues. CDR3 region: CASSLRADPNEKLFF. CDR3 nucleotide sequence: TGTGCCAGCAGCCTCAGGGCGGACCCAAATGAAAAACTGTTTTTT.

The CDR3 DNA reads as TGTGCCAGCAGTGCCGGACTAGACGGGGAGCTGTTTTTT. It encodes CASSAGLDGELFF. V usage is TRBV2 and J usage is TRBJ2-2, with 7 bases fitting TRBD2. The J segment lost 7 bases and the V segment lost 4 bases, leaving 3 bases of the junction unmatched. There are 13 residues in the CDR3. Germline V gene data show CDR1 as SNHLY and CDR2 as FYNNEI.

The V gene is TRBV4-1, the J gene TRBJ1-1; D not certain. Germline values: CDR1 MGHRA, CDR2 YSYEKL. Trimming shortened V by 4 bases and J by 3 bases, and 18 bases separated the two germline ends. This CDR3 contains 16 residues. The CDR3 is CASSLGRPMEDTEAFF. The CDR3 bases are TGCGCCAGCAGCCTCGGGAGGCCTATGGAGGACACTGAAGCTTTCTTT.

The rearrangement uses TRBV6-1 and TRBJ1-1, with D perhaps matching TRBD1 (5 bases). The length of the CDR3 is 17 residues. Between the trimmed V and J ends, which lost 0 bases and 0 bases, there was a span of 14 bases. Germline loops: CDR1 MNHNS, CDR2 SASEGT. CDR3 in DNA: TGTGCCAGCAGTGAAGCTTCGGGAGGGGAAGTGAACACTGAAGCTTTCTTT. Translation: CASSEASGGEVNTEAFF.

Of note for this clonotype: Compared with germline, one end of the junction differs, possibly owing to a read error. The CDR3 here is CSAFTGNQVTQYF. Here the CDR3 DNA reads TGCAGCGCTTTTACCGGGAACCAAGTGACCCAGTACTTC. The gene calls are TRBV29-1 and TRBJ2-5; D might be TRBD2 (5 bases). Germline V lookup: CDR1 SQVTM, CDR2 ANQGSEA. The CDR3 is 13 amino acids.

Only a few counts were recorded for this clonotype. This chain joins TRBV6-5 and TRBJ2-2; 11 nucleotides align to TRBD1. J was trimmed by 4 bases and V by 5 bases; bases with no gene match: 6. Germline assignment: CDR1 MNHEY and CDR2 SVGAGI. The CDR3 is 16 residues long. CDR3 sequence reads: CASSPGTGGSTGELFF. CDR3 DNA: TGTGCCAGCAGTCCAGGGACAGGGGGGTCCACCGGGGAGCTGTTTTTT.

As to this clonotype: Germline is not matched at one junction end, which may reflect a read error. The chain links TRBV7-4 to TRBJ2-2; D possibly corresponds to TRBD2 (5 bases). Germline loops: CDR1 SGHVT, CDR2 SQSDAQ. CDR3 length: 14 amino acids. The CDR3 DNA is TGTGCCAGCAGCTTAGAGATGAACACCGGGGTGCTGTTTTTT. It yields the protein CASSLEMNTGVLFF.

With regard to this clonotype: Since a much larger clone is just one base distant, this may be a read error. The rearrangement joins TRBV7-8 to TRBJ1-4, with TRBD1 identical over 7 bases. This CDR3 has 14 residues. The germline V gene encodes CDR1 SGHVS and CDR2 FQNEAQ. Written as DNA, the CDR3 is TGTGTCAGCAGCCAGGGGGGGACTAATGAAAAACTGTTTTTT. It codes for CVSSQGGTNEKLFF.

Notes on this clonotype: Sequence at one end of the junction differs from germline and may be a read error. The chain uses TRBV11-1 and TRBJ2-6; D possibly matches TRBD1 or TRBD2 (6 bases each). This CDR3 has 13 amino acids. The germline gives CDR1 SGHAT, CDR2 FQDESV (reference sequence). The DNA for the CDR3 is TGTGCCATCAGCTTCTCGGGGGCCAACGTCCTGACTTTT. Translating gives CAISFSGANVLTF.

This rearrangement joins TRBV6-2 or TRBV6-3 to TRBJ2-5; D is perhaps TRBD2 (6 bases). This CDR3 region has 13 residues. The germline CDR1 and CDR2 sequences are MNHEY and SVGEGT. The germline V and J ends were trimmed by 6 bases and 5 bases, with 13 bases remaining between them. The CDR3 nucleotides read TGTGCCAGCAGGCAACTAGCAGCGGAGACCCAGTACTTC. Amino acid sequence: CASRQLAAETQYF.

The rearrangement uses TRBV4-2 and TRBJ2-1; D uncertain. The germline V and J ends were trimmed by 0 bases and 12 bases, with 9 bases remaining between them. In germline, CDR1 is LGHNA, CDR2 YNFKEQ. CDR3 length equals 12 residues. The CDR3 sequence: CASSQDRDGQFF. CDR3 in DNA: TGTGCCAGCAGCCAAGACCGCGATGGGCAGTTCTTC.

For this clonotype: This could be a read error, since a much larger clone is one nucleotide away. The chain joins TRBV11-1 to TRBJ2-3; the D is unclear. Germline CDR1 and CDR2: SGHAT and FQDESV (reference sequence). There are 15 residues in the CDR3. The V and J ends lost 5 bases and 2 bases respectively, with 14 bases between them. CDR3 in DNA: TGTGCCAGCAGCCCCCTTTCTTCGCACACAGATACGCAGTATTTT. It is translated as CASSPLSSHTDTQYF.